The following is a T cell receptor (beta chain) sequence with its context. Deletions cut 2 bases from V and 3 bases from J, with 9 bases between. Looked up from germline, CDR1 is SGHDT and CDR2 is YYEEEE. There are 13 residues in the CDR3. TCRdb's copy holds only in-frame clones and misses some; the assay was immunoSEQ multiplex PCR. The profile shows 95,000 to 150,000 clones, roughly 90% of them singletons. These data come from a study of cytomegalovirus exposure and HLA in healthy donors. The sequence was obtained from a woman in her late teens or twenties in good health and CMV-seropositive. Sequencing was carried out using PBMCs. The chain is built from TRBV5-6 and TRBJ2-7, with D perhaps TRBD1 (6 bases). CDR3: CASSFGQHYEQYF. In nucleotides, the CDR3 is TGTGCCAGCAGCTTCGGACAGCACTACGAGCAGTACTTC.